The 12 T cell receptor beta chains listed next were all sequenced from one sample in a study of blood T cells in healthy people across ages. PCR was performed a second time for about 7 to 11 cycles using a sample-barcoded 5' primer and a J-beta primer mix. TCRdb fed the 5' RACE reads into MiXCR, producing one record per CDR3 protein. The table records 780,000 or so distinct CDR3 sequences, around 50% of them present only once. The sequenced material came from blood. The receptors stem from a man aged 40-49 years in good health.

This clonotype was recorded a few times. The gene calls are TRBV6-5 and TRBJ2-3; 7 bases are a match to TRBD1. The CDR3 consists of 14 residues. J lost 6 bases, V lost 6 bases, and 9 bases had no gene match. CDR1 and CDR2 (germline): MNHEY, SVGAGI. CDR3 coding DNA: TGTGCCAGCAGCTGGGACAGCGAGGGGGATACGCAGTATTTT. This translates into CASSWDSEGDTQYF.

This clonotype was seen a single time. V is TRBV5-4 and J is TRBJ2-1; 10 positions match TRBD2. V lost 6 bases to trimming and J lost 6 bases; unmatched junction nucleotides: 15. Germline loops: CDR1 SGHNT, CDR2 YYREEE (reference sequence). The CDR3 extends over 17 amino acids. In DNA form, the CDR3 reads TGTGCCAGCACAGCTGACCCCGGGCTAGCGGGAGCCAATGAGCAGTTCTTC. Residues: CASTADPGLAGANEQFF.

The chain is built from TRBV4-1 and TRBJ1-2, with unresolved D. The CDR3 totals 15 residues. Looked up from germline, CDR1 is MGHRA and CDR2 is YSYEKL. Trimming took off 0 bases at V and 3 bases at J, with 11 bases between the two ends. CDR3 protein: CASSQDEGSYYGYTF. The DNA of the CDR3 is TGCGCCAGCAGCCAAGATGAGGGTTCTTACTATGGCTACACCTTC.

The chain joins TRBV5-1 to TRBJ2-3; maybe TRBD1 (6 bases). V dropped 1 base and J dropped 0 bases, with 9 bases sitting between them. Germline assignment: CDR1 SGHRS and CDR2 YFSETQ. The CDR3 consists of 15 residues. CDR3 DNA sequence: TGCGCCAGCAGCTTGAGGGGGTTAAGCACAGATACGCAGTATTTT. Translated, it gives CASSLRGLSTDTQYF.

V is TRBV13 and J is TRBJ2-7; 15 bases align to TRBD2. CDR3 length equals 19 residues. From germline, CDR1 is PRHDT and CDR2 FYEKMQ (reference sequence). The trim removed 2 bases at V and 0 bases at J, leaving 8 bases unmatched. The CDR3 loop is CASSLYRTSGRAYSYEQYF. CDR3 in DNA: TGTGCCAGCAGCTTATACAGGACTAGCGGGAGGGCCTACTCCTACGAGCAGTACTTC.

The chain links TRBV4-3 to TRBJ2-7; D is unclear. Germline V gene lookup returns CDR1 LGHNA and CDR2 YSLEER. The CDR3 spans 15 residues. Trimming took 0 bases from V and 1 from J, leaving 10 bases between them. As DNA, the CDR3 is TGCGCCAGCAGCCAAGAAGCACGAGGATCCTACGAGCAGTACTTC. This translates into CASSQEARGSYEQYF.

The chain is built from TRBV6-2 or TRBV6-3 and TRBJ2-7; perhaps TRBD1 as D (7 bases). CDR1 is MNHEY, CDR2 SVGEGT, per germline. The CDR3 is 16 residues long. V was shortened by 2 bases and J by 3 bases, with 17 bases between the two germline ends. The CDR3 is CASSYPLTGRSYEQYF. The CDR3 DNA reads TGTGCCAGCAGTTACCCGTTGACAGGGAGGAGCTACGAGCAGTACTTC.

Written as DNA, the CDR3 is TGTGCCATCAGTAGCGGACGCACAGATACGCAGTATTTT. This translates into CAISSGRTDTQYF. The V call is TRBV10-3, the J call TRBJ2-3, with D possibly matching TRBD2 (5 bases). Germline-derived CDR1 and CDR2 are ENHRY and SYGVKD. This CDR3 is 13 amino acids long. With 5 bases removed from V and 1 base from J, the gap between germline ends came to 7 bases.

This clonotype turned up a few times. This chain connects TRBV12-3 or TRBV12-4 to TRBJ2-4; no clear D gene. The DNA matches TRBJ2-5 better at its end, which makes the J call doubtful. The CDR3 sequence is 19 residues long. The CDR3 is CASSFVWALGKANGETQYF. The CDR3 bases are TGTGCCAGCAGTTTTGTTTGGGCCTTGGGAAAAGCGAACGGAGAGACCCAGTACTTC.

The chain has TRBV10-3 and TRBJ1-2; 8 nucleotides agree with TRBD1. This CDR3 is 15 amino acids long. Germline V gene sequence: CDR1 ENHRY, CDR2 SYGVKD. The ends lost 6 bases at V and 3 bases at J; junction bases unmatched: 9. The CDR3 DNA sequence: TGTGCCATCAGCCAGACAGGGGACCGGTACTATGGCTACACCTTC. It translates to CAISQTGDRYYGYTF.

In its sample, this clonotype was seen a few times. The chain combines TRBV6-5 with TRBJ1-2; D not certain. Germline assignment: CDR1 MNHEY and CDR2 SVGAGI. Between the trimmed V and J ends, which lost 2 bases and 2 bases, there was a span of 12 bases. The CDR3 consists of 15 residues. DNA for the CDR3: TGTGCCAGCAGTTACAGCCCGATACTAAACTATGGCTACACCTTC. This translates into CASSYSPILNYGYTF.

As to this clonotype: The junction and the germline gene differ at one end; a read error may be behind it. The J gene is TRBJ2-4, the V gene TRBV11-3; weak D call: TRBD1 (5 bases). The end of the DNA is better explained by TRBJ2-5, so the J call may be wrong. This CDR3 is 15 amino acids long. In germline, CDR1 is SGHNT, CDR2 YENEEA. Here the CDR3 reads CAGSDLRGAQETQYF. CDR3 coding DNA: TGTGCCGGCAGCGACCTCCGTGGGGCCCAAGAGACCCAGTACTTC.